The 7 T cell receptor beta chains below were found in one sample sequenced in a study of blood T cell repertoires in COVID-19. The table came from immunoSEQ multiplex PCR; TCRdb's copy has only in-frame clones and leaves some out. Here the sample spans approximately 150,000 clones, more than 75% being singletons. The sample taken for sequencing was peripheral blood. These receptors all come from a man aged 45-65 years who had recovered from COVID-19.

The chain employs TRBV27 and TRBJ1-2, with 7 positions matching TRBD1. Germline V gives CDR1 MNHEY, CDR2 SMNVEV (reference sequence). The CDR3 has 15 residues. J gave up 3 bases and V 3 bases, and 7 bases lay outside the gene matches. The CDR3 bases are TGTGCCAGCAGTTTCCTCCCCACAGGGGACTATGGCTACACCTTC. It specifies CASSFLPTGDYGYTF.

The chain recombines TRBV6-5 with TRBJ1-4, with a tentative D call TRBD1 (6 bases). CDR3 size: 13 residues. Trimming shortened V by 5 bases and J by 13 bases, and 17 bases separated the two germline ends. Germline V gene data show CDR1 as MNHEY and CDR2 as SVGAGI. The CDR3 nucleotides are TGTGCCAGCAGTACTAGGGGGACCCTAGGACTGTTTTTT. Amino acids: CASSTRGTLGLFF.

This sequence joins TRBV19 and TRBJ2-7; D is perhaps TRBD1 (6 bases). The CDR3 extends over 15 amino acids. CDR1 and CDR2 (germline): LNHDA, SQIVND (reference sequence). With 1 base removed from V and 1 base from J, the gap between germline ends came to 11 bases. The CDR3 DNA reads TGTGCCAGTAGTATAGCTGCCAGGGGTTCCTACGAGCAGTACTTC. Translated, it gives CASSIAARGSYEQYF.

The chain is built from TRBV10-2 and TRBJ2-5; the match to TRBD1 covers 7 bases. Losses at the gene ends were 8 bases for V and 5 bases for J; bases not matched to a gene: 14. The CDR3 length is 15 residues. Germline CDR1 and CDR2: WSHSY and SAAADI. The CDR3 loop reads CASGDPGGLLETQYF. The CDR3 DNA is TGCGCCAGCGGGGATCCAGGGGGATTATTGGAGACCCAGTACTTC.

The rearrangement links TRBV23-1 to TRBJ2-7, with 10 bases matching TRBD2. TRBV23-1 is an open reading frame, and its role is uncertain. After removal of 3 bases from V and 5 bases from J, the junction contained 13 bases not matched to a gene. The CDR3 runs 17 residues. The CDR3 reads CASSHLALAGAPHEQYF. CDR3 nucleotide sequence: TGCGCCAGCAGTCACCTCGCTCTAGCGGGAGCCCCCCACGAGCAGTACTTC.

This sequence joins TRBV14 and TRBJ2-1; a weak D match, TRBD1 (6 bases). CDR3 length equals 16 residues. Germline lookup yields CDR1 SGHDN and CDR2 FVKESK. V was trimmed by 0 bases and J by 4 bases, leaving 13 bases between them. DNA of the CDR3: TGTGCCAGCAGCCAAGACCTGGGACAAGTTTACAATGAGCAGTTCTTC. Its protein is CASSQDLGQVYNEQFF.

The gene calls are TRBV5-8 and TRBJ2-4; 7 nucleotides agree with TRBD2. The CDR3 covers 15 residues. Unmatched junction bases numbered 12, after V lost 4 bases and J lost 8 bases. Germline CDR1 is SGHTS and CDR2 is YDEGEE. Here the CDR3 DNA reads TGTGCCAGCAGCGTGGGGACTATCCCCAAGCACATTCAGTACTTC. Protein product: CASSVGTIPKHIQYF.